Presented here are 8 T cell receptor beta chains from one specimen sequenced in a study of T cells after yellow fever vaccination. TCRdb reanalysed the 5' RACE reads using MiXCR and keeps one entry per CDR3 protein. The data hold nearly 350,000 distinct CDR3 sequences, with about 7.8% observed a single time. The source material was PBMCs, sampled about 49 days after the first yellow fever vaccination. The receptors shown here come from a man younger than 35 who received the YFV17D yellow fever vaccine.

V is TRBV20-1 and J is TRBJ2-3, with D possibly called TRBD1 or TRBD2 (5 bases each). The ends were cut back, 6 bases at V and 9 bases at J, with 13 bases in the middle. The CDR3 has 11 residues. Germline-derived CDR1 and CDR2 are DFQATT and SNEGSKA (reference sequence). The CDR3, as DNA: TGCAGTGCCCGAGGGGTGGTGACGCAGTATTTT. Translation gives CSARGVVTQYF.

V is TRBV7-2 and J is TRBJ2-3; 7 nucleotides align to TRBD1. CDR1 and CDR2 from the germline V gene are SGHTA and FQGNSA. The junction had 2 bases not matched to a gene; V was cut back by 5 bases and J by 0 bases. The CDR3 has 14 residues. The CDR3 region is CASSEGQSTDTQYF. CDR3 coding DNA: TGTGCCAGCAGCGAGGGACAGAGCACAGATACGCAGTATTTT.

The sample holds a few counts of this clonotype. This rearrangement joins TRBV2 to TRBJ2-2, with D unclear. The CDR3 length is 13 residues. V was clipped by 5 bases and J by 4 bases, with 8 bases between them. CDR1 is SNHLY, CDR2 FYNNEI, per germline. CDR3 coding DNA: TGTGCCAGCAGTTCCCCCGGCACCGGGGAGCTGTTTTTT. Translating it yields CASSSPGTGELFF.

This chain links TRBV10-3 with TRBJ2-2; D may be TRBD2 (5 bases). CDR1 is ENHRY and CDR2 is SYGVKD in the germline V gene. Between the trimmed V and J ends, which lost 6 bases and 6 bases, there was a span of 17 bases. The CDR3 is 15 residues long. Here the CDR3 DNA reads TGTGCCATCAGGGACCCGGGCGGGCGGGCCGGGGAGCTGTTTTTT. This encodes CAIRDPGGRAGELFF.

Concerning this clonotype itself: This could be a read error, since a much larger clone is one nucleotide away. V usage is TRBV12-3 or TRBV12-4 and J usage is TRBJ2-1; TRBD2 matches 12 bases. J lost 9 bases, V lost 1 base, and 4 bases had no gene match. CDR3 length: 15 residues. The CDR3 sequence is CASSLGGLAGGEQFF. The CDR3 DNA follows: TGTGCCAGCAGTTTAGGGGGACTAGCGGGCGGTGAGCAGTTCTTC.

This clonotype was counted ten times or more. V gene TRBV7-2 combines with J gene TRBJ2-1; 10 positions agree with TRBD2. This CDR3 has 14 residues. The germline V gene encodes CDR1 SGHTA and CDR2 FQGNSA. Trimming cost V 5 bases and J 7 bases; bases outside gene matches: 5. The CDR3 sequence: CASSSWTSGNEQFF. CDR3 nucleotide sequence: TGTGCCAGCAGCAGCTGGACTAGCGGAAATGAGCAGTTCTTC.

This clonotype was counted ten times or more. J is TRBJ1-5 and V is TRBV7-9; D perhaps matches TRBD1 (5 bases). Germline lookup yields CDR1 SEHNR and CDR2 FQNEAQ (reference sequence). The CDR3 has 15 amino acids. Trimming took off 1 base at V and 10 bases at J, with 17 bases between the two ends. The CDR3 DNA reads as TGTGCCAGCAGCTTAGTTCCCCCGGACCAGGGACCCCAGCATTTT. Amino acids: CASSLVPPDQGPQHF.

The rearrangement joins TRBV10-3 to TRBJ2-7, with no clear D. The CDR3 spans 11 residues. The germline CDR1 and CDR2 sequences are ENHRY and SYGVKD. V was shortened by 6 bases and J by 3 bases, with 6 bases between the two germline ends. The CDR3 nucleotides read TGTGCCATCAGGAACCGCTACGAGCAGTACTTC. This translates into CAIRNRYEQYF.